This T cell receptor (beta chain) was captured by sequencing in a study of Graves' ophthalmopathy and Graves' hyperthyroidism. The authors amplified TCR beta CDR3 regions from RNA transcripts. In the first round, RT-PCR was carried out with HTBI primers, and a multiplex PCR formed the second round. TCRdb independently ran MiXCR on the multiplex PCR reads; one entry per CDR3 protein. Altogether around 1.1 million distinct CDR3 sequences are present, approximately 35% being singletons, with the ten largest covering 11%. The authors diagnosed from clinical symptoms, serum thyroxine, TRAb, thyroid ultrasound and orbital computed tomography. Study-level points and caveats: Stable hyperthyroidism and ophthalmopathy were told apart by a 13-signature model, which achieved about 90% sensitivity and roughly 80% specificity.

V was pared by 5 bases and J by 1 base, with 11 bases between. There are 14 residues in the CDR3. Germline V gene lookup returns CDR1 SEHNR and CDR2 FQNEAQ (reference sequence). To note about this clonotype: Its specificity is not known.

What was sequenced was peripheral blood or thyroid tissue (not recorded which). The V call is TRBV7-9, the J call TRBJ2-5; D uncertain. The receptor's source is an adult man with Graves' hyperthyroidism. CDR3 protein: CASSPVRPQETQYF. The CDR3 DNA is TGTGCCAGCAGCCCCGTCAGGCCCCAAGAGACCCAGTACTTC.